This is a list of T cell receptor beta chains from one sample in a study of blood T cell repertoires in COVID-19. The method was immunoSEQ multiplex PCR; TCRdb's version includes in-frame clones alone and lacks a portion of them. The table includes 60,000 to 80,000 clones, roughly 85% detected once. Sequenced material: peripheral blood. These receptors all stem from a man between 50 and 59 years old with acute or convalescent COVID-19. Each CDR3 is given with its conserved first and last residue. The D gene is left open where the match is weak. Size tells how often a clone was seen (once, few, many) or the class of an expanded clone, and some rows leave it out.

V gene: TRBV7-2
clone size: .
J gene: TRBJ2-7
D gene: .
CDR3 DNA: TGTGCCAGCAGCTTTAGGTCGACAGACTCCTACGAGCAGTACTTC
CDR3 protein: CASSFRSTDSYEQYF

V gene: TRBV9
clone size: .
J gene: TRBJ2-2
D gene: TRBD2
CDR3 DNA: TGTGCCAGCAGCGTAGGACTAGCGGGGACCGGGGAGCTGTTTTTT
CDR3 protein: CASSVGLAGTGELFF

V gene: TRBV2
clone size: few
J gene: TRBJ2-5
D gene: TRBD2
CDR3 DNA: TGTGCCAGCAGTGATGACGGGTCGGCGGGGGGACTGTTAGAGACCCAGTACTTC
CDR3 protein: CASSDDGSAGGLLETQYF

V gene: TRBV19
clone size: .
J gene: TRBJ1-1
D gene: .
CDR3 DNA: TGTGCCAGTAGTTCCCCAAATGAAGCTTTCTTT
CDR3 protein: CASSSPNEAFF

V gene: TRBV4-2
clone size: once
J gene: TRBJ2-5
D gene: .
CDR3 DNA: TGTGCCAGCAGCCGGGCGGGTGAAGAGACCCAGTACTTC
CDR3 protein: CASSRAGEETQYF

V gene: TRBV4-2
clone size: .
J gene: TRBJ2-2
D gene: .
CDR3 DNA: TGTGCCAGCAGCCAAGATCTCACCGGGGAGCTGTTTTTT
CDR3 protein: CASSQDLTGELFF

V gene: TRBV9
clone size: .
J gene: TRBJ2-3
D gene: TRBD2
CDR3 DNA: TGTGCCAGCAGCCGCGGGGGACTCTCGAGCACAGATACGCAGTATTTT
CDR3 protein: CASSRGGLSSTDTQYF

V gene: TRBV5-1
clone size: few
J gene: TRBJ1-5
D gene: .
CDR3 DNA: TGCGCCAGCAGCTTGGGGGCAGGGGATCAGCCCCAGCATTTT
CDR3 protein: CASSLGAGDQPQHF

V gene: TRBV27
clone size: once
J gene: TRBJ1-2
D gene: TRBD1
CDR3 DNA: TGTGCCAGCGCCCGGACAGGGGTTTATGGCTACACCTTC
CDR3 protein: CASARTGVYGYTF

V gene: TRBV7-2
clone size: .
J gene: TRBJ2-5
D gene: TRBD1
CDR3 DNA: TGTGCCAGCAGCTGGATCGGGACAGGGGAAGAGACCCAGTACTTC
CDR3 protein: CASSWIGTGEETQYF

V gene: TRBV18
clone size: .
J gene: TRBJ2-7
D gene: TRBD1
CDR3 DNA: TGTGCCAGCTCACTCCGGACAGGGAATGAATACGAGCAGTACTTC
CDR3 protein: CASSLRTGNEYEQYF

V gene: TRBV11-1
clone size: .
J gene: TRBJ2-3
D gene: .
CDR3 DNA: TGTGCCAGCAGCTCCCGGGCGGGATGGGGCACAGATACGCAGTATTTT
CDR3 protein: CASSSRAGWGTDTQYF

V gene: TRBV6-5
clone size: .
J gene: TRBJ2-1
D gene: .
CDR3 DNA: TGTGCCAGCGGCAGAATTGAGCAGTTCTTC
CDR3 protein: CASGRIEQFF

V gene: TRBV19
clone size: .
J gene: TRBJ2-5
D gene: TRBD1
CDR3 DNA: TGTGCCAGTAGTAAGATGACAGGGGGTCAAGAGACCCCGTACTTC
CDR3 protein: CASSKMTGGQETPYF

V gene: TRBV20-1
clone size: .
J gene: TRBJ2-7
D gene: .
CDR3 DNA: TGCAGTGCTAGAAGCACTTACGAGCAGTACTTC
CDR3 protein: CSARSTYEQYF

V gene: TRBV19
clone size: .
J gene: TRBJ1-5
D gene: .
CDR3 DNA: TGTGCCAGTAGTATGCGGGGGCGCGGTCAGCCCCAGCATTTT
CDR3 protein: CASSMRGRGQPQHF

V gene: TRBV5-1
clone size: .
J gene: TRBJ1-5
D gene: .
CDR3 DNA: TGCGCCAGCAGCCCAACGGGGGGGGTCAATCAGCCCCAGCATTTT
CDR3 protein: CASSPTGGVNQPQHF

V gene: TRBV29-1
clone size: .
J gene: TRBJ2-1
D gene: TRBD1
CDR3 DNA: TGCAGCGTGGTCCGGGACAGGTCCTACAATGAGCAGTTCTTC
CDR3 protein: CSVVRDRSYNEQFF

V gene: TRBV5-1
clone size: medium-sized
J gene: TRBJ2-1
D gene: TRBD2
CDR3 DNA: TGCGCCAGCAGCTTCCCCCAGCGGGGGCCTCACAATTACAATGAGCAGTTCTTC
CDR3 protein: CASSFPQRGPHNYNEQFF

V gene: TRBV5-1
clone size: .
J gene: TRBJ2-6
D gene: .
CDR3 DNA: TGCGCCAGCAGCTTGGCTCCAGGGGCTGGGGCCAACGTCCTGACTTTC
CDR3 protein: CASSLAPGAGANVLTF

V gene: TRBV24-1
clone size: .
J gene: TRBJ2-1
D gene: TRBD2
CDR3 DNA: TGTGCCACCAGTGATTTGTCGCGGGGGGGCCGTAATGAGCAGTTCTTC
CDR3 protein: CATSDLSRGGRNEQFF

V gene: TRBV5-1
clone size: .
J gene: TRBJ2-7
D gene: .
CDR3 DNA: TGCGCCAGCAGCTTGGGTGTCGGGGGATTTTACGAGCAGTACTTC
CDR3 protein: CASSLGVGGFYEQYF

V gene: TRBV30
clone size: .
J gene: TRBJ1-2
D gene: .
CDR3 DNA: TGTGCCTCCCGACAGGCGAACTATGGCTACACCTTC
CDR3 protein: CASRQANYGYTF

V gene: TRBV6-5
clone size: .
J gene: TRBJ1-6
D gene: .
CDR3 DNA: TGTGCCAGCAGGACAGAGAGCTCCTATAATTCACCCCTCCACTTT
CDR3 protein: CASRTESSYNSPLHF

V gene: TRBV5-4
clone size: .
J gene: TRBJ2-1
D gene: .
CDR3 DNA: TGTGCCAGCAGCTTGGCGGGCGACGTAGGGGCTTTGGTCTTC
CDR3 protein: CASSLAGDVGALVF

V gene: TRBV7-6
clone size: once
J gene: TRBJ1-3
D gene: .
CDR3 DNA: TGTGCCAGCACCCCAGGTGGCACCTCTGGAAACACCATATATTTT
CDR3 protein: CASTPGGTSGNTIYF

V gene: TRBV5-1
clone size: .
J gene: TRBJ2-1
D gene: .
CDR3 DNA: TGCGCCAGCAGCTTGGGACAGGAGTGGGACAATGAGCAGTTCTTC
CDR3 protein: CASSLGQEWDNEQFF

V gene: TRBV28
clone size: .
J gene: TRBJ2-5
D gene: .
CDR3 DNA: TGTGCCAGCAGTTTCATGACAGCCCAAGAGACCCAGTACTTC
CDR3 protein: CASSFMTAQETQYF

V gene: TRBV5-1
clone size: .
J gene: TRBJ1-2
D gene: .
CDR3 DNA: TGCGCCAGCAGCTTTCAGGGACTATCCTACCCAGGATATGGCTACACCTTC
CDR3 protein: CASSFQGLSYPGYGYTF

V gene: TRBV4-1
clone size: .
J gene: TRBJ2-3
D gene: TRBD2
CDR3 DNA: TGCGCCAGCAGCCCCCTGGCTAGCGGGGGGGGCCGGCCAGATACGCAGTATTTT
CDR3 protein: CASSPLASGGGRPDTQYF

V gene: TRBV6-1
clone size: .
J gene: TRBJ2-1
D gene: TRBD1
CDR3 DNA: TGTGCCAGCAGTGAGGACAGGGACGCCTACAATGAGCAGTTCTTC
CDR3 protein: CASSEDRDAYNEQFF

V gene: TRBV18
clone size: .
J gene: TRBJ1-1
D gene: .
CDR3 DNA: TGTGCCAGCTCACCACCGCGGCCAGCTGAAGCTTTCTTT
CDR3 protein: CASSPPRPAEAFF

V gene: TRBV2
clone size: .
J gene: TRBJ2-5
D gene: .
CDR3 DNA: TGTGCCAGCATCATACAGGGTGCGCTGGAGACCCAGTACTTC
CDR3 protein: CASIIQGALETQYF

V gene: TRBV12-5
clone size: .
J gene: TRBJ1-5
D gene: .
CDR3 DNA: TGTGCTAGTGGTTTGTCCAGGGAGGGAAATCAGCCCCAGCATTTT
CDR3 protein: CASGLSREGNQPQHF

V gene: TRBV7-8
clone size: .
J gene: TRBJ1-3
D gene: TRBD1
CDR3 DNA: TGTGCCAGCAGACCCACAGGGGCTGGAAACACCATATATTTT
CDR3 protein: CASRPTGAGNTIYF

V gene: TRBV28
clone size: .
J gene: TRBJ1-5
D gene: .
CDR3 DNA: TGTGCCATCCAGAGGTTCGAGGAAGGTCAGCCCCAGCATTTT
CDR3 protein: CAIQRFEEGQPQHF

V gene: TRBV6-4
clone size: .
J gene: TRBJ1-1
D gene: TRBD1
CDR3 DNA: TGTGCCAGCAGTACAACAGGGGGCGCGTACACTGAAGCTTTCTTT
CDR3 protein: CASSTTGGAYTEAFF

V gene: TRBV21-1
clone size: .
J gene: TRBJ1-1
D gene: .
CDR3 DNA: TGTGCCAGCAGCACCCGAGGACAGGGTTTCGGCGGGAACACTGAAGCTTTCTTT
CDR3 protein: CASSTRGQGFGGNTEAFF

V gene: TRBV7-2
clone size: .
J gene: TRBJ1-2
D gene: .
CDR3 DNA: TGTGCCAGCAGCGCATCCCATACAGGTGGCTACACCTTC
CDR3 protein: CASSASHTGGYTF

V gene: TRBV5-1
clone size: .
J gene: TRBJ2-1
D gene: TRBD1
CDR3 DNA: TGCGCCAGCAGCTCCGGACAGGGGGGCTACAATGAGCAGTTCTTC
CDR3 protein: CASSSGQGGYNEQFF

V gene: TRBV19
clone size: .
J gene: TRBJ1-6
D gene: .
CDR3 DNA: TGTGCCAGTAGTACTGGGGCTAACTATAATTCACCCCTCCACTTT
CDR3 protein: CASSTGANYNSPLHF

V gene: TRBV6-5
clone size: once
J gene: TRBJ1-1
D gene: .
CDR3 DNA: TGTGCCAGCAGCCGCGACAGGAACACTGAAGCTTTCTTT
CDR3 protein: CASSRDRNTEAFF

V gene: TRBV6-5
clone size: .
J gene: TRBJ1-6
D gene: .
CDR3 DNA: TGTGCCAGCCGACGCGGGGGCTCGGATTCACCCCTCCACTTT
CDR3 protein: CASRRGGSDSPLHF

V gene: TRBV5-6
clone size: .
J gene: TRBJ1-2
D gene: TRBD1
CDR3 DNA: TGTGCCAGCAGCTTGGCGACAGGGAGAGATGGCTACACCTTC
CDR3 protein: CASSLATGRDGYTF

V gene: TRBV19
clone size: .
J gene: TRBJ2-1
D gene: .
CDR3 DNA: TGTGCCAGTAATGGGGCCCACTTAGGGGAGCAGTTCTTC
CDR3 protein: CASNGAHLGEQFF

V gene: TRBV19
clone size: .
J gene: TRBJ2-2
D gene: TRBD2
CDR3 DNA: TGTGCCAGTAGCCTAGGGGCGGGGAGGGTGACCGGGGAGCTGTTTTTT
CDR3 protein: CASSLGAGRVTGELFF

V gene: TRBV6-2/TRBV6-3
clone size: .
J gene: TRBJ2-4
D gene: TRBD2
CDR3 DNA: TGTGCCAGCAGTTACTGGACTAGCGGGGCTCTAGCCAAAAACATTCAGTACTTC
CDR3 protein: CASSYWTSGALAKNIQYF

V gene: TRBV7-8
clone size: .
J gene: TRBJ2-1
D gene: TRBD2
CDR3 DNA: TGTGCCAGCAGCCCCATTGTTCTACTAGCGGGGGGCTACAATGAGCAGTTCTTC
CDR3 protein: CASSPIVLLAGGYNEQFF

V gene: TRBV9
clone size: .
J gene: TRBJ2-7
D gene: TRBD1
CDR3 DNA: TGTGCCAGCAGCGCTGGACGGACAGGGCCCTACGAGCAGTACTTC
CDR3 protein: CASSAGRTGPYEQYF

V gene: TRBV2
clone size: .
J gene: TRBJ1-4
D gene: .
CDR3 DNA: TGTGCCAGCAGCTTTACAGGGACAACTAATGAAAAACTGTTTTTT
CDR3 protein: CASSFTGTTNEKLFF

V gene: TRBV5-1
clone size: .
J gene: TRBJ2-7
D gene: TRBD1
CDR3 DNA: TGCGCCAGCGCCTCGACAGGGGGTGGAGCGGGATTCTCCTACGAGCAGTACTTC
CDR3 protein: CASASTGGGAGFSYEQYF

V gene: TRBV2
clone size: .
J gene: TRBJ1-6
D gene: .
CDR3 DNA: TGTGCCAGCATAGCCGCGATACTTAGTTCACCCCTCCACTTT
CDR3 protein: CASIAAILSSPLHF

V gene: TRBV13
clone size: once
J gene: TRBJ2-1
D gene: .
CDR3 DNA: TGTGCCAGCAGCTTCAGGGACTCCTACAATGAGCAGTTCTTC
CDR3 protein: CASSFRDSYNEQFF